This T cell receptor beta chain appears in the sequencing data of a study of cytomegalovirus exposure and HLA in healthy donors. General study results and limits: A later analysis showed TCR association rates differing by HLA locus, peaking at DRB1 and lowest at HLA-C. The study labeled under 200 TCR beta chains cytomegalovirus-associated.

On this clone itself: The antigen remains unidentified.

Amplification used 60 Vbeta primers and 13 Jbeta primers. Assay used: immunoSEQ multiplex PCR; TCRdb lists only in-frame clones, some missing. The sample lists around 150,000 clones, 75% to 85% occurring once. In germline, CDR1 is LNHDA, CDR2 SQIVND (reference sequence). Unmatched junction bases numbered 5, after V lost 4 bases and J lost 9 bases. The CDR3 loop spans 13 amino acids. The V and J genes are TRBV19 and TRBJ2-4, with TRBD1 identical over 8 bases. The receptor was isolated from a middle-aged man in good health and CMV-seropositive. Sequenced: PBMCs. For the CDR3, the DNA is TGTGCCAGTAGTACAGGGGGCTTCATCATTCAGTACTTC. This gives the protein CASSTGGFIIQYF. Drawing the rest from reference TRBV19 and TRBJ2-4, the complete variable domain is DGGITQSPKYLFRKEGQNVTLSCEQNLNHDAMYWYRQDPGQGLRLIYYSQIVNDFQKGDIAEGYSVSREKKESFPLTVTSAQKNPTAFYLCASSTGGFIIQYFGAGTRLSVL.